The 18 T cell receptor beta chains below all came from one sample that was sequenced in a study of control samples from healthy donors and cancer patients. This table comes from immunoSEQ multiplex PCR, and its TCRdb copy is limited to in-frame clones, with some not included. The data hold more than 100,000 clones, with nearly 90% observed a single time. The sample taken for sequencing was PBMCs. These receptors were collected from a man in his fifties with head and neck cancer.

The V gene is TRBV19, the J gene TRBJ2-2; D is unclear. CDR3 length equals 13 residues. Germline V CDR1 and CDR2: LNHDA, SQIVND (reference sequence). Trimming took 3 bases from V and 7 from J, leaving 9 bases between them. CDR3 loop: CASSIGLYGELFF. The CDR3 DNA follows: TGTGCCAGTAGTATCGGATTATACGGGGAGCTGTTTTTT.

The chain links TRBV7-9 to TRBJ2-7; D gene ambiguous. Germline assignment: CDR1 SEHNR and CDR2 FQNEAQ (reference sequence). Trimming shortened V by 1 base and J by 3 bases, and 13 bases separated the two germline ends. There are 15 residues in the CDR3. This CDR3 reads CASSLDINRGYEQYF. CDR3 bases: TGTGCCAGCAGCTTAGACATCAACCGTGGCTACGAGCAGTACTTC.

The gene calls are TRBV19 and TRBJ2-7; D is perhaps TRBD2 (6 bases). Trimming removed 3 bases at V and 4 bases at J, with 13 bases between. Germline CDR1 and CDR2: LNHDA and SQIVND (reference sequence). CDR3 length: 14 amino acids. The CDR3 coding sequence is TGTGCCAGTAGTATGGGACGGGGGAGGTACGAGCAGTACTTC. Translation: CASSMGRGRYEQYF.

This clone was seen more than once but under ten times. This chain uses TRBV6-5 with TRBJ1-1; possible D gene TRBD1, 6 bases. The CDR3 is 14 amino acids. CDR1 and CDR2 (germline): MNHEY, SVGAGI. V lost 8 bases and J lost 2, with 15 bases in between. Here the CDR3 reads CASGNTGFNTEAFF. CDR3 coding DNA: TGTGCCAGCGGAAACACAGGGTTCAACACTGAAGCTTTCTTT.

The rearrangement uses TRBV5-1 and TRBJ1-2, with D perhaps matching TRBD1 (5 bases). The CDR3 runs 16 residues. Trimming shortened V by 0 bases and J by 7 bases, and 19 bases separated the two germline ends. CDR1 is SGHRS, CDR2 YFSETQ, per germline. The CDR3: CASSLGPGTEAGGYTF. Here the CDR3 DNA reads TGCGCCAGCAGCTTGGGTCCCGGGACGGAAGCTGGTGGCTACACCTTC.

This clone was detected once. The chain couples TRBV18 to TRBJ2-7, with a possible D match to TRBD1 (6 bases). The CDR3 consists of 14 residues. Germline assignment: CDR1 KGHSH and CDR2 LQKENI. V gave up 5 bases and J gave up 1 base, with 12 bases separating them. CDR3 DNA sequence: TGTGCCAGCTCAAGTGGGGACACGTCCTACGAGCAGTACTTC. Its translation: CASSSGDTSYEQYF.

The chain is built from TRBV6-5 and TRBJ1-5, with 8 positions matching TRBD1. Per the germline V gene, CDR1 is MNHEY and CDR2 is SVGAGI. CDR3 length: 15 residues. The V segment lost 2 bases and the J segment 5 bases; nucleotides outside the gene matches: 5. CDR3 region: CASSYTSGGHQPQHF. Written as DNA, the CDR3 is TGTGCCAGCAGTTACACCTCAGGGGGCCATCAGCCCCAGCATTTT.

V usage is TRBV10-1 and J usage is TRBJ1-6; the D gene is possibly TRBD1 (6 bases). V lost 5 bases, J lost 10 bases, and 21 bases lay in between. Germline CDR1 reads WNHNN; CDR2 reads SYGVQD (reference sequence). This CDR3 spans 16 amino acids. CDR3 bases: TGCGCCAGCAGTCCATCACCTCAGGGGACACACTCACCCCTCCACTTT. Its translation: CASSPSPQGTHSPLHF.

This sequence joins TRBV5-1 and TRBJ1-1; 8 bases match TRBD1. The V segment lost 1 base and the J segment 4 bases; nucleotides outside the gene matches: 0. The germline V gene has CDR1 SGHRS and CDR2 YFSETQ. CDR3 length: 13 amino acids. Here the CDR3 reads CASSLTGGTEAFF. In nucleotides, the CDR3 is TGCGCCAGCAGCTTGACAGGGGGCACTGAAGCTTTCTTT.

Here the CDR3 reads CSAGGNQETQYF. The CDR3 DNA sequence: TGCAGCGCAGGGGGGAACCAAGAGACCCAGTACTTC. The gene calls are TRBV29-1 and TRBJ2-5; a possible D gene is TRBD1 (7 bases). The CDR3 is made up of 12 amino acids. V dropped 7 bases and J dropped 0 bases, with 9 bases sitting between them. Germline lookup yields CDR1 SQVTM and CDR2 ANQGSEA.

V gene TRBV11-2 combines with J gene TRBJ2-5; D might be TRBD2 (6 bases). From germline, CDR1 is SGHAT and CDR2 FQNNGV. This CDR3 has 17 residues. With 4 bases removed from V and 5 bases from J, the gap between germline ends came to 23 bases. CDR3 in amino acids: CASSWAGDFREGETQYF. The CDR3 bases are TGTGCCAGCAGCTGGGCCGGGGACTTTCGAGAGGGGGAGACCCAGTACTTC.

The rearrangement joins TRBV5-1 to TRBJ2-7; 8 bases agree with TRBD2. This CDR3 comprises 16 residues. Germline V gene data show CDR1 as SGHRS and CDR2 as YFSETQ. The V segment lost 1 base and the J segment 0 bases; nucleotides outside the gene matches: 6. DNA of the CDR3: TGCGCCAGCAGCTTGCAACTAGCGGCGAGCTCCTACGAGCAGTACTTC. As protein: CASSLQLAASSYEQYF.

The chain combines TRBV5-4 with TRBJ1-4, with D perhaps matching TRBD1 (5 bases). V was pared by 4 bases and J by 0 bases, with 13 bases between. Germline V CDR1 and CDR2: SGHNT, YYREEE (reference sequence). There are 16 residues in the CDR3. CDR3 nucleotides: TGTGCCAGCAGCCCAGGTACGGGGGCAACTAATGAAAAACTGTTTTTT. Protein: CASSPGTGATNEKLFF.

Details on this clone: A junction end diverges from the germline sequence, so it may reflect a read error. The rearrangement links TRBV7-6 to TRBJ1-1; D uncertain. The CDR3 spans 14 residues. Germline assignment: CDR1 SGHVS and CDR2 FNYEAQ. CDR3 coding DNA: TGTGCCAGCAGCTTAGCGCGTAGTAACAGTGAAGCTTTCTTT. It yields the protein CASSLARSNSEAFF.

The genes are TRBV14 and TRBJ2-7; unclear D gene. CDR1 and CDR2 (germline): SGHDN, FVKESK. Trimming left V 5 bases short and J 0 bases short, with 2 bases between. This CDR3 is 11 amino acids long. CDR3 protein: CASSYSYEQYF. The CDR3 DNA sequence: TGTGCCAGCAGCTACTCCTACGAGCAGTACTTC.

The gene calls are TRBV29-1 and TRBJ2-5; no clear D gene. V lost 4 bases, J lost 4 bases, and 4 bases lay in between. The CDR3 sequence is 10 residues long. Looked up from germline, CDR1 is SQVTM and CDR2 is ANQGSEA. CDR3 loop: CSVGGETQYF. The CDR3 DNA reads TGCAGCGTTGGGGGAGAGACCCAGTACTTC. Full variable domain (outside the CDR3, taken from reference TRBV29-1 and TRBJ2-5): SAVISQKPSRDICQRGTSLTIQCQVDSQVTMMFWYRQQPGQSLTLIATANQGSEATYESGFVIDKFPISRPNLTFSTLTVSNMSPEDSSIYLCSVGGETQYFGPGTRLLVL.

The chain recombines TRBV25-1 with TRBJ1-1; TRBD1 is a possible D gene (5 bases). Germline CDR1 and CDR2: MGHDK and SYGVNS. V dropped 6 bases and J dropped 1 base, with 9 bases sitting between them. This CDR3 region has 13 residues. CDR3 loop: CASRNGGNTEAFF. The CDR3 DNA reads as TGTGCCAGCAGAAATGGGGGGAACACTGAAGCTTTCTTT.

This rearrangement joins TRBV28 to TRBJ2-5; D gene ambiguous. The germline V gene has CDR1 MDHEN and CDR2 SYDVKM. This CDR3 is built from 14 residues. V was pared by 4 bases and J by 4 bases, with 13 bases between. CDR3 nucleotides: TGTGCCAGCAGTTCCCTCGGTGGCCTAGAGACCCAGTACTTC. Translation gives CASSSLGGLETQYF.